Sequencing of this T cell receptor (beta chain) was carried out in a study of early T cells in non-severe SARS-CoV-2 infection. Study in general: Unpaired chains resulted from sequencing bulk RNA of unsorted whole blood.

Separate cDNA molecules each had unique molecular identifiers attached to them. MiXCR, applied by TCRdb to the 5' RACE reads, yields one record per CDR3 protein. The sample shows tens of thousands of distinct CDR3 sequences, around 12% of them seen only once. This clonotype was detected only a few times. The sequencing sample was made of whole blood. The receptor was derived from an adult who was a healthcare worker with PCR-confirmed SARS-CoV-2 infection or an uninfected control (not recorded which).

The CDR3 spells CSASGLAGVIGEQFF. CDR3 bases: TGCAGTGCTTCCGGACTAGCGGGAGTCATCGGTGAGCAGTTCTTC. The chain is built from TRBV20-1 and TRBJ2-1, with 13 bases lining up with TRBD2. Trimming took 5 bases from V and 9 from J; bases not matched to a gene: 10. The CDR3 has 15 amino acids. Germline V gene sequence: CDR1 DFQATT, CDR2 SNEGSKA (reference sequence).